The T cell receptor beta chain described here comes from a study of graft-versus-host responses after intestinal transplantation. This clone was seen a single time. Deletions cut 0 bases from V and 6 bases from J, with 14 bases between. The length of the CDR3 is 15 residues. Germline V gene sequence: CDR1 LGHNA, CDR2 YNFKEQ. Libraries were prepared by immunoSEQ multiplex PCR; TCRdb keeps only in-frame clonotypes and omits some of them. Of some 96,000 clones in the sample, 90% were seen once. The chain links TRBV4-2 to TRBJ1-2; weak D call: TRBD1 (5 bases). The sample consisted of PBMCs, taken roughly 68 weeks after intestinal transplant. The TCR was taken from a human patient who received an intestinal transplant, so some T cells may come from the graft donor. CDR3 bases: TGTGCCAGCAGCCAAGAGGGGCAGGCAGGTAATGGCTACACCTTC. Its translation: CASSQEGQAGNGYTF.